This TCR beta chain emerged from a study of blood T cell repertoires in COVID-19. About the research overall: Acute-phase and convalescent COVID-19 samples originated in the United States, Italy and Spain.

Original processing notes: Reference gene primers were amplified, and this amplification served to estimate nucleated cell counts. Assay: immunoSEQ multiplex PCR; the TCRdb copy retains only in-frame clones and omits some. The V and J calls and the clone size are those of that table, but D and trimming were determined from the DNA. The table includes 110,000 or so clones, 82% detected once. This receptor was taken from a human donor in a cohort sampled during active COVID-19. The sample was peripheral blood.

CDR3 nucleotide sequence: TGTGCCAGCAGTGGTGTGAGCGAGCAGTACTTC. It codes for CASSGVSEQYF. V usage is TRBV27 and J usage is TRBJ2-7; no clear D gene. Looked up from germline, CDR1 is MNHEY and CDR2 is SMNVEV (reference sequence). The CDR3 is 11 residues long. V lost 5 bases to trimming and J lost 6 bases, with 8 bases between them.